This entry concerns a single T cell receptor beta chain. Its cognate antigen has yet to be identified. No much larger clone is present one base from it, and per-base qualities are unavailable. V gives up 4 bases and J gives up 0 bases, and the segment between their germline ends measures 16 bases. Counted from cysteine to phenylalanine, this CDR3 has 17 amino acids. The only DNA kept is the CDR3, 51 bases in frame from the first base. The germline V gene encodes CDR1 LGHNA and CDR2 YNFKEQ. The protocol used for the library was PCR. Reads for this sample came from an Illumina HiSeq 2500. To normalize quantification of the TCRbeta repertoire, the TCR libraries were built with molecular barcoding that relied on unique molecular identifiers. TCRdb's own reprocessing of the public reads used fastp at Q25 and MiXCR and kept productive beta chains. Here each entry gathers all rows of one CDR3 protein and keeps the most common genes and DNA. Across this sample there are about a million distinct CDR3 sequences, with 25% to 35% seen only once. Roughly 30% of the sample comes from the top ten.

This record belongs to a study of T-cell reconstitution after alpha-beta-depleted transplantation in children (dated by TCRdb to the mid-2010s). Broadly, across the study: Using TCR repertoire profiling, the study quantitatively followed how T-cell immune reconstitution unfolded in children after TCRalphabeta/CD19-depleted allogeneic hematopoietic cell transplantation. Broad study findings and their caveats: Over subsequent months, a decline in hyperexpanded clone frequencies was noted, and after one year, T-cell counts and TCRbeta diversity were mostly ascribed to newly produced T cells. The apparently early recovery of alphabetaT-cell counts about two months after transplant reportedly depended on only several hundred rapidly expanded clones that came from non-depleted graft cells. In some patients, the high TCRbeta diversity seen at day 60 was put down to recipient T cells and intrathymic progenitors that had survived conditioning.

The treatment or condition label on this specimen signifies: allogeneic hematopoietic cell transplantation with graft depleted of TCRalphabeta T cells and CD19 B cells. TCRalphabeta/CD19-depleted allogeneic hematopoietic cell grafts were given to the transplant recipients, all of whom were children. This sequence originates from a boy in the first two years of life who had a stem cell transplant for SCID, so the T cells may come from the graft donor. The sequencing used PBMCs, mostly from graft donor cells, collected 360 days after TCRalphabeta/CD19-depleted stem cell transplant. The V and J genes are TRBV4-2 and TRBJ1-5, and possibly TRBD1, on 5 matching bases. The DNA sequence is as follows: TGTGCCAGCAGCCTCAGGGCAGGTGGGTATAGCAATCAGCCCCAGCATTTT. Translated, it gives CASSLRAGGYSNQPQHF.